The 27 T cell receptor beta chains presented below share a single source sample, sequenced in a study of cytomegalovirus exposure and HLA in healthy donors. PCR was performed using 60 Vbeta and 13 Jbeta primers. Assay: immunoSEQ multiplex PCR; the TCRdb copy retains only in-frame clones and omits some. The data contain 110,000 to 150,000 clones, 65% to 80% of them seen just once; the ten biggest clones take up about 1.5%. The source material was PBMCs. The receptors come from a woman aged 25 to 39 in good health and CMV-seronegative.

CDR3: CASSSTQGYEQYF. CDR3 nucleotide sequence: TGTGCCAGCAGCTCGACTCAGGGTTACGAGCAGTACTTC. This chain joins TRBV11-2 and TRBJ2-7; D perhaps matches TRBD1 (5 bases). There are 13 residues in the CDR3. Per the germline V gene, CDR1 is SGHAT and CDR2 is FQNNGV. The germline V and J ends were trimmed by 4 bases and 4 bases, with 11 bases remaining between them.

This rearrangement joins TRBV19 to TRBJ1-1, with D possibly TRBD1 on 6 matching bases. V dropped 1 base and J dropped 11 bases, with 8 bases sitting between them. Per germline, CDR1 LNHDA and CDR2 SQIVND (reference sequence). CDR3 length: 11 amino acids. DNA for the CDR3: TGTGCCAGTAGTATAGCTGGGGGCGCTTTCTTT. This encodes CASSIAGGAFF.

This clone turned up a few times. The chain recombines TRBV21-1 with TRBJ1-1; the table's TRBD1 call for D was not verified on the DNA. TRBV21-1 is a known pseudogene. The CDR3 consists of 16 residues. CDR3 nucleotides: TGTGCCAGCAGCAAAAGGGCGGACAGGGGGCCCACTGAAGCTTTCTTT. Translation: CASSKRADRGPTEAFF.

This clone was seen once. J is TRBJ1-2 and V is TRBV6-5, with D tentatively TRBD1 (5 bases). The length of the CDR3 is 15 residues. The V and J ends lost 5 bases and 4 bases respectively, with 17 bases between them. Germline V gene lookup returns CDR1 MNHEY and CDR2 SVGAGI. CDR3 sequence (DNA): TGTGCCAGCAGTCCCTCGTACAGGTTGGGCTATGGCTACACCTTC. It encodes CASSPSYRLGYGYTF.

In this sample, this clone turned up a few times. The chain couples TRBV6-4 to TRBJ2-7; D may be TRBD2 (5 bases). This CDR3 has 14 residues. The V end lost 10 bases, the J end lost 0 bases, and 16 bases lay between the germline ends. Per germline, CDR1 MRHNA and CDR2 SNTAGT. The CDR3 here is CATRGGWPSYEQYF. CDR3 DNA sequence: TGTGCCACCCGCGGCGGGTGGCCCTCCTACGAGCAGTACTTC.

The rearrangement links TRBV12-2 to TRBJ1-2; the D call of TRBD1 is as the table states it, not checked on the DNA. TRBV12-2 is a pseudogene segment. The CDR3 is 17 residues long. Here the CDR3 reads CASLPRDIRTLSYGYTF. The CDR3 bases are TGTGCAAGTCTTCCCCGGGACATACGTACCCTCTCCTATGGCTACACCTTC.

This clone was seen a handful of times. This chain uses TRBV9 with TRBJ1-6; 10 nucleotides agree with TRBD1. The CDR3 has 17 amino acids. CDR1 is SGDLS and CDR2 is YYNGEE in the germline V gene. Losses at the gene ends were 4 bases for V and 5 bases for J; bases not matched to a gene: 9. DNA for the CDR3: TGTGCCAGCAGCTTTACCGGGACAGGGGCAGATAATTCACCCCTCCACTTT. It specifies CASSFTGTGADNSPLHF.

The chain is built from TRBV18 and TRBJ1-5; 8 bases map to TRBD1. Looked up from germline, CDR1 is KGHSH and CDR2 is LQKENI. With 5 bases clipped from V and 6 bases from J, the junction kept 6 bases outside the gene matches. This CDR3 spans 14 amino acids. In DNA, the CDR3 is TGTGCCAGCTCAGAAACAGGGGGGGGTCAGCCCCAGCATTTT. Residues: CASSETGGGQPQHF.

The chain employs TRBV18 and TRBJ2-3; the D gene is possibly TRBD1 (6 bases). Deletions cut 8 bases from V and 1 base from J, with 7 bases between. The germline V gene encodes CDR1 KGHSH and CDR2 LQKENI. There are 12 residues in the CDR3. CDR3 amino acids: CASRQGTDTQYF. The CDR3, as DNA: TGTGCCAGCCGACAGGGCACAGATACGCAGTATTTT.

The chain has TRBV28 and TRBJ1-1; D not certain. V lost 7 bases, J lost 3 bases, and 18 bases lay in between. This CDR3 contains 15 residues. From germline, CDR1 is MDHEN and CDR2 SYDVKM. The CDR3 DNA sequence: TGTGCCAGCAATGGTGAGCGGGGTCGGGACACTGAAGCTTTCTTT. Its protein product is CASNGERGRDTEAFF.

The chain employs TRBV11-3 and TRBJ1-2; D is possibly TRBD1 (5 bases). The CDR3 extends over 17 amino acids. From germline, CDR1 is SGHNT and CDR2 YENEEA. The V end lost 1 base, the J end lost 3 bases, and 18 bases lay between the germline ends. The CDR3 nucleotides are TGTGCCAGCAGCTTAGTGACAGCGGGGACGAGGGACTATGGCTACACCTTC. It encodes CASSLVTAGTRDYGYTF.

This clone is a singleton in its sample. Within the sample, other DNA sequences also encode this same CDR3. Here the CDR3 DNA reads TGTGCCAGCAGCGTGGTAGGGCGGACTCTCACAGATACGCAGTATTTT. This encodes CASSVVGRTLTDTQYF. V usage is TRBV9 and J usage is TRBJ2-3; TRBD2 might be the D (5 bases). Germline V lookup: CDR1 SGDLS, CDR2 YYNGEE. The CDR3 spans 16 residues. Between the trimmed V and J ends, which lost 2 bases and 2 bases, there was a span of 15 bases.

The chain combines TRBV5-5 with TRBJ2-7; TRBD2 might be the D (5 bases). Trimming removed 1 base from V and 6 bases from J, with 14 bases in between. In germline, CDR1 is SGHKS, CDR2 YYEKEE (reference sequence). The CDR3 sequence is 14 residues long. The CDR3 nucleotides read TGTGCCAGCAGCTTGAACCGGGGTGGGGTCGAGCAGTACGTC. This codes for CASSLNRGGVEQYV.

This rearrangement joins TRBV11-2 to TRBJ1-2; possible D gene TRBD1, 6 bases. Trimming left V 2 bases short and J 4 bases short, with 8 bases between. Germline assignment: CDR1 SGHAT and CDR2 FQNNGV. The CDR3 is 13 residues long. The CDR3: CASSLQGSYGYTF. CDR3 DNA: TGTGCCAGCAGCTTACAGGGGAGCTATGGCTACACCTTC.

The chain has TRBV18 and TRBJ2-7; D may be TRBD1 (7 bases). There are 15 residues in the CDR3. The germline gives CDR1 KGHSH, CDR2 LQKENI. The germline V and J ends were trimmed by 2 bases and 2 bases, with 13 bases remaining between them. DNA of the CDR3: TGTGCCAGCTCACCAGACAGGGAGGCAACCTACGAGCAGTACTTC. The encoded protein is CASSPDREATYEQYF.

The chain uses TRBV25-1 and TRBJ2-2, with 7 bases aligning to TRBD1. Germline lookup yields CDR1 MGHDK and CDR2 SYGVNS. The CDR3 loop spans 15 amino acids. Trimming at V came to 4 bases and at J to 1 base, leaving 3 bases not matched to a gene. For the CDR3, the DNA is TGTGCCAGCAGTGTCAGACAGGGGAACACCGGGGAGCTGTTTTTT. It codes for CASSVRQGNTGELFF.

This chain links TRBV30 with TRBJ2-7; TRBD2 is a possible D gene (7 bases). Per germline, CDR1 GTSNPN and CDR2 SVGIG (reference sequence). This CDR3 has 12 amino acids. Trimming left V 5 bases short and J 4 bases short, with 12 bases between. For the CDR3, the DNA is TGTGCCTGGGGAGGGGGGGGGTACGAGCAGTACTTC. This encodes CAWGGGGYEQYF. Full variable domain (outside the CDR3, taken from reference TRBV30 and TRBJ2-7): SQTIHQWPATLVQPVGSPLSLECTVEGTSNPNLYWYRQAAGRGLQLLFYSVGIGQISSEVPQNLSASRPQDRQFILSSKKLLLSDSGFYLCAWGGGGYEQYFGPGTRLTVT.

CDR3 in amino acids: CASSTRGAGNNEQFF. The CDR3 DNA follows: TGCGCCAGCAGCACCCGCGGGGCCGGAAACAATGAGCAGTTCTTC. The rearrangement joins TRBV5-1 to TRBJ2-1; TRBD2 is a possible D gene (6 bases). V was clipped by 4 bases and J by 5 bases, with 16 bases between them. The CDR3 sequence is 15 residues long. Germline CDR1 and CDR2: SGHRS and YFSETQ.

The chain uses TRBV10-3 and TRBJ2-5; 10 bases align to TRBD1. The junction had 2 bases not matched to a gene; V was cut back by 4 bases and J by 6 bases. CDR1 is ENHRY and CDR2 is SYGVKD in the germline V gene. The CDR3 sequence is 13 residues long. DNA for the CDR3: TGTGCCATCAGTGGACAGGGGGCGAAGACCCAGTACTTC. This encodes CAISGQGAKTQYF.

The J gene is TRBJ1-5, the V gene TRBV6-1, with 10 nucleotides matching TRBD1. The V segment lost 5 bases and the J segment 5 bases; nucleotides outside the gene matches: 3. Germline V gives CDR1 MNHNS, CDR2 SASEGT. The CDR3 has 14 amino acids. This CDR3 reads CASSRGTGDQPQHF. Here the CDR3 DNA reads TGTGCCAGCAGTCGCGGGACAGGGGATCAGCCCCAGCATTTT.

The V and J genes are TRBV7-2 and TRBJ2-7, with D tentatively TRBD2 (6 bases). Looked up from germline, CDR1 is SGHTA and CDR2 is FQGNSA. The CDR3 covers 14 residues. V lost 1 base and J lost 2, with 9 bases in between. CDR3 nucleotides: TGTGCCAGCAGCTTAGTTCGGGGGACCTACGAGCAGTACTTC. Translated, it gives CASSLVRGTYEQYF.

V gene TRBV7-2 combines with J gene TRBJ2-7, with 10 bases identical to TRBD1. The CDR3 length is 14 residues. Germline loops: CDR1 SGHTA, CDR2 FQGNSA. Germline trimming cut 3 bases from V and 7 bases from J; bases unmatched to any gene: 6. The CDR3 here is CASSLGTGVWEQYV. The CDR3, as DNA: TGTGCCAGCAGCTTGGGGACAGGGGTATGGGAGCAGTACGTC.

The chain recombines TRBV27 with TRBJ2-7; the match to TRBD2 covers 9 bases. This CDR3 contains 13 residues. V shed 2 bases, J shed 7 bases, and the junction held 3 bases outside the gene matches. CDR1 is MNHEY, CDR2 SMNVEV, per germline (reference sequence). This chain's CDR3 is CASSLLAGTEQYF. CDR3 coding DNA: TGTGCCAGCAGTTTACTAGCGGGAACGGAGCAGTACTTC.

The CDR3 bases are TGTGCCAGCAGCTTAACTAGCGGGGGTGGAGAGACCCAGTACTTC. Translation: CASSLTSGGGETQYF. This sequence joins TRBV7-9 and TRBJ2-5; 11 bases fit TRBD2. The CDR3 covers 15 residues. Germline CDR1 reads SEHNR; CDR2 reads FQNEAQ (reference sequence). V was pared by 2 bases and J by 4 bases, with 3 bases of the junction left unmatched.

The chain is built from TRBV30 and TRBJ1-5; 9 bases agree with TRBD1. The CDR3 extends over 15 amino acids. The V segment lost 3 bases and the J segment 0 bases; nucleotides outside the gene matches: 3. The V gene's germline CDR1 is GTSNPN and CDR2 SVGIG (reference sequence). This chain's CDR3 is CAWSRDRVSNQPQHF. The DNA for the CDR3 is TGTGCCTGGAGCCGGGACAGGGTTAGCAATCAGCCCCAGCATTTT.

This chain uses TRBV5-4 with TRBJ2-1, with TRBD2 matching over 12 bases. Germline V lookup: CDR1 SGHNT, CDR2 YYREEE (reference sequence). V lost 2 bases to trimming and J lost 5 bases; unmatched junction nucleotides: 5. The CDR3 length is 16 residues. The CDR3 DNA is TGTGCCAGCAGCTTCCCTAGCGGGAGGGCACACAATGAGCAGTTCTTC. It encodes CASSFPSGRAHNEQFF.

The chain combines TRBV20-1 with TRBJ1-6, with a weak D call TRBD1 (5 bases). V dropped 6 bases and J dropped 15 bases, with 15 bases sitting between them. Germline-derived CDR1 and CDR2 are DFQATT and SNEGSKA (reference sequence). This CDR3 comprises 11 residues. CDR3 loop: CSATFREVLHF. The CDR3 DNA sequence: TGCAGTGCAACCTTCAGGGAGGTCCTCCACTTT.